This TCR beta chain is from a study of shared clonotypes between healthy human individuals. The donors were all Caucasian adults (living in Nashville, Tennessee). Here immunoSEQ multiplex PCR was the method, and the copy in TCRdb shows in-frame clones only, minus some. This sample has around 690,000 clones, with about 92% found just once. In germline, CDR1 is MDHEN, CDR2 SYDVKM. The CDR3 is made up of 18 amino acids. Trimming at V came to 5 bases and at J to 3 bases, leaving 10 bases not matched to a gene. The V gene is TRBV28, the J gene TRBJ2-3, with 14 bases that match TRBD2. Sequencing used memory CD8+ T cells from PBMCs. The subset denotes: CD45RO+ cells pooled with CCR7-negative TemRA cells. This receptor was taken from a man between 18 and 29 years old in good health. Some clones in this sample may be carry-over from other donors' samples. Here the CDR3 reads CASSPIRLAGGPTDTQYF. Here the CDR3 DNA reads TGTGCCAGCAGTCCGATTCGACTAGCGGGAGGGCCGACAGATACGCAGTATTTT.